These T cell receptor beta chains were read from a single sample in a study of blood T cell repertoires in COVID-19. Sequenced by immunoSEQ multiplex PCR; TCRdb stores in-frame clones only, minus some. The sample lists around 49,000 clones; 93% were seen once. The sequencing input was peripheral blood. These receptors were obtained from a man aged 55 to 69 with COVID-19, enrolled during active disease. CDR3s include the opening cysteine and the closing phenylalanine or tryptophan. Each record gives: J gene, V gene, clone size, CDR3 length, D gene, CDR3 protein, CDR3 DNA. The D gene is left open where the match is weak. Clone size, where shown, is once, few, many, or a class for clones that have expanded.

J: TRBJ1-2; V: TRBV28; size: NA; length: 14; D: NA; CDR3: CASSIAGRVYGYTF; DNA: TGTGCCAGCAGTATAGCCGGCAGGGTCTATGGCTACACCTTC
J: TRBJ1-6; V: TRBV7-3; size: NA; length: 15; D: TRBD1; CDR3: CASSPGTGYNSPLHF; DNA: TGTGCCAGCAGCCCCGGGACAGGGTATAATTCACCCCTCCACTTT
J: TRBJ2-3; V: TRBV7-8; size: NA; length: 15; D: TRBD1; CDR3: CASSLVGQRTDTQYF; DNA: TGTGCCAGCAGCTTAGTGGGACAGAGAACAGATACGCAGTATTTT
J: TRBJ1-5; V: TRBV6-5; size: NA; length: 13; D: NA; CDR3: CASNGQPNQPQHF; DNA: TGTGCCAGCAATGGACAGCCCAATCAGCCCCAGCATTTT
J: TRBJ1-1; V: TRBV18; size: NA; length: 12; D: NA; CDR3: CASSPVSTEAFF; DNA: TGTGCCAGCTCACCAGTGTCAACTGAAGCTTTCTTT
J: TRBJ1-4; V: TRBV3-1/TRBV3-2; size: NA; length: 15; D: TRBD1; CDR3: CASSRRDRGSEKLFF; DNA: TGTGCCAGCAGCCGCCGGGACAGGGGGAGTGAAAAACTGTTTTTT
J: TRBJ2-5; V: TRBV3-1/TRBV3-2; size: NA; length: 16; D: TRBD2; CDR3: CASSQESGIAVKTQYF; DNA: TGTGCCAGCAGCCAAGAAAGCGGGATTGCTGTGAAGACCCAGTACTTC
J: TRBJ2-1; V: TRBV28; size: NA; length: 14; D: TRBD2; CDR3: CASRTGGSYNEQFF; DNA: TGTGCCAGCAGGACGGGGGGCTCCTACAATGAGCAGTTCTTC
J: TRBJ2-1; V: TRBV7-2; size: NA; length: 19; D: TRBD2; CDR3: CASSLGALAGGSSYNEQFF; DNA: TGTGCCAGCAGCTTAGGAGCTCTCGCGGGGGGAAGCTCCTACAATGAGCAGTTCTTC
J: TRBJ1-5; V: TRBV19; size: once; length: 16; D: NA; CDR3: CASSTQTAYSNQPQHF; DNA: TGTGCCAGTAGTACCCAGACAGCATATAGCAATCAGCCCCAGCATTTT
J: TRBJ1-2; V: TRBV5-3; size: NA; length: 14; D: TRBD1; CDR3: CARSPGQPNYGYTF; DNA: TGTGCCAGAAGCCCGGGACAGCCAAACTATGGCTACACCTTC